This TCR beta chain was recovered during a study of T cells in Graves' hyperthyroidism and ophthalmopathy. Amplification of TCR beta CDR3 regions used RNA as the template. With the HTBI primer set, the TCR CDR3 went through a first round of RT-PCR. TCRdb re-derived calls from the multiplex PCR reads in MiXCR, one entry per CDR3 protein. The table has 800,000 or so distinct CDR3 sequences, about 38% seen once. Sequenced sample: blood. The TCR sequence derives from a man between 18 and 35 years old with Graves' hyperthyroidism.

DNA for the CDR3: TGTGCCAGCAGCCTTAAGATCCCGGGCCCCCTCGGAAGGGAAAAACTGTTTTTT. Translation: CASSLKIPGPLGREKLFF. The chain combines TRBV14 with TRBJ1-4; D remains unclear. This CDR3 has 18 amino acids. Trimming left V 4 bases short and J 8 bases short, with 26 bases between. Germline lookup yields CDR1 SGHDN and CDR2 FVKESK.